This TCR beta chain was recovered during a study of blood T cell repertoires in COVID-19. Study information: T cells, B-cell-depleted T cells, or PBMCs provided the cDNA or gDNA that served as material.

Produced via immunoSEQ multiplex PCR; TCRdb's table is partial and in-frame only. The sample lists about 230,000 clones, about 90% seen once, with approximately 2.5% in the top ten. CDR1 is GTSNPN and CDR2 is SVGIG in the germline V gene (reference sequence). The germline V and J ends were trimmed by 0 bases and 5 bases, with 11 bases remaining between them. The CDR3 runs 13 residues. V and J are TRBV30 and TRBJ2-7, with TRBD1 as a possible D gene (5 bases). Source material: peripheral blood. This receptor was identified in a man in his thirties or forties with COVID-19, enrolled during active disease. The CDR3 nucleotides read TGTGCCTGGAGTGTCCAGGGTTGGGACGAGCAGTACTTC. Its protein is CAWSVQGWDEQYF.